The clone carrying this T cell receptor beta chain was counted once. Its cognate antigen is unknown. The record originates from a study of identifying expanded T cells in peripheral blood. Profiled with immunoSEQ multiplex PCR; TCRdb holds only in-frame clones, not every one. Here the sample spans around 60,000 clones, around four fifths being singletons. Study findings and constraints: Variance in clone template counts between roughly 2-week samples significantly increased with total template count across all healthy donors. Over two and four weeks, about 16 and 20 clones changed, versus approximately 1.2 between replicates.

Germline V lookup: CDR1 SGHTA, CDR2 FQGNSA. This CDR3 spans 14 amino acids. Trimming left V 5 bases short and J 2 bases short, with 13 bases between. The chain has TRBV7-2 and TRBJ2-7, with D possibly being TRBD2 (6 bases). This receptor was identified in a person between 18 and 75 years old in good health. Sequences were obtained from blood. CDR3 in DNA: TGTGCCAGCAGCCGCGGGGCGGGTGCCTACGAGCAGTACTTC. Its protein is CASSRGAGAYEQYF.